The clone carrying this TCR beta chain has a count of ten or more. This specimen belongs to a study of metastatic and nonmetastatic thyroid tumors. No patient had received any treatment before thyroid surgery. Germline CDR1 reads SGDLS; CDR2 reads YYNGEE. This CDR3 region has 14 residues. Trimming removed 3 bases at V and 0 bases at J, with 9 bases between. TCRdb re-called the PCR reads with MiXCR. The sample gives about 69,000 clones, 13% to 15% of which show up once; under 8% is in the top ten. Sequencing was carried out using blood. This clonotype originated in a male donor with papillary thyroid cancer or a benign thyroid nodule (not recorded which). Some clones in this sample may be carry-over from other donors' samples. V gene TRBV9 combines with J gene TRBJ2-5; D possibly corresponds to TRBD2 (6 bases). The CDR3 DNA sequence: TGTGCCAGCAGCGCAACGGGGGACCAAGAGACCCAGTACTTC. Translating gives CASSATGDQETQYF.